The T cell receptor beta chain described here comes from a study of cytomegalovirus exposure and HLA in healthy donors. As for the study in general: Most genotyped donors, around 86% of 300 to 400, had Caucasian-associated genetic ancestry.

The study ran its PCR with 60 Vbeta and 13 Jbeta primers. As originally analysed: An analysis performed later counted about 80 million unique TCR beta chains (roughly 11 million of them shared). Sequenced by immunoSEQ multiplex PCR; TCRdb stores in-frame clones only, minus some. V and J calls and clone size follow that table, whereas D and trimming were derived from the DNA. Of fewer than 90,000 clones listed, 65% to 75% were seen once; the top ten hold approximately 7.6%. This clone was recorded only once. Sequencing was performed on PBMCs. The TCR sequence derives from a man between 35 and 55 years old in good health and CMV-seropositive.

Here the CDR3 DNA reads TGTGCCACCAGCAGCGCGAGGGCCGAAGAGACCCAGTACTTC. This translates into CATSSARAEETQYF. The V and J genes are TRBV15 and TRBJ2-5; D possibly corresponds to TRBD2 (5 bases). Trimming removed 3 bases from V and 3 bases from J, with 11 bases in between. Germline CDR1 is LNHNV and CDR2 is YYDKDF (reference sequence). CDR3 size: 14 residues.